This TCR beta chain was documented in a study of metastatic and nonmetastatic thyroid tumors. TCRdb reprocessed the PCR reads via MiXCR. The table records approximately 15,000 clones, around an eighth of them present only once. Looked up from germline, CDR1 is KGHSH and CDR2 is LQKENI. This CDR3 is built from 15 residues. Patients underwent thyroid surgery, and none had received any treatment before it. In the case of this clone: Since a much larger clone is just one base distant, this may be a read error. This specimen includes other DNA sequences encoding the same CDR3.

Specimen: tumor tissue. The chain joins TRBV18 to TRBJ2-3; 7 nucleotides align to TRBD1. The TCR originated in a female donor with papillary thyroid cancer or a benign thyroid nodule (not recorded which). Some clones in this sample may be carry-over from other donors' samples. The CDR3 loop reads CASSQDRAGTDTQYF. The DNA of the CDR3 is TGTGCCAGCTCACAAGACAGGGCGGGCACAGATACTCAGTATTTT.